This T cell receptor (beta chain) was identified in a study of cytomegalovirus exposure and HLA in healthy donors. With respect to this clone: What it recognizes is unknown.

CDR1 is LGHNA, CDR2 YNFKEQ, per germline. There are 15 residues in the CDR3. The V segment lost 5 bases and the J segment 1 base; nucleotides outside the gene matches: 6. It was with 60 Vbeta and 13 Jbeta primers that the PCR ran. Source study methods: As a later analysis found, there were 80 million or so unique TCR beta chains, of which some 9.9 million were shared. Libraries were prepared by immunoSEQ multiplex PCR; TCRdb keeps only in-frame clonotypes and omits some of them. The V and J calls and the clone size are those of that table, but D and trimming were determined from the DNA. The sample has 200,000 to 250,000 clones, about 70% seen once. Study outcomes and limitations: Presence/absence analyses treated sequencing depth as roughly uniform across donors. The classifier reportedly diagnosed cytomegalovirus status with high specificity and sensitivity. Among the most significant clusters, several appeared linked to common viral pathogens in a later analysis.

Sequencing was done on a sample of PBMCs. The TCR comes from a man between 35 and 55 years old in good health and CMV-seropositive. The chain has TRBV4-2 and TRBJ1-1; 8 nucleotides line up with TRBD1. The CDR3 nucleotides are TGTGCCAGCAGCTCCTTCGACAGGGGGAACACTGAAGCTTTCTTT. Protein: CASSSFDRGNTEAFF.